This T cell receptor (beta chain) was documented in a study of PD-L1 blockade in urothelial cancer (dated by TCRdb to about 2017). With regard to the full study: All patients started therapy in about 2014 and received atezolizumab 1,200 mg intravenously every 3 weeks. About 90% of the 29 patients were males with bladder-origin urothelial cancer, and about 65% of the roughly 30 reported a prior smoking history. In the same patients, pretreatment tumors underwent whole exome sequencing and RNA sequencing in addition to TCR sequencing. The study, an exploratory multi-omic analysis, examined somatic, immune and clinical correlates of response to PD-L1 blockade with atezolizumab in urothelial cancer. Pretreatment blood TCR-seq was available for fewer than 30 patients, at least one posttreatment blood collection was obtained for around 25 patients, and tumor TCR-seq was available for around 25 patients. Blood samples were analyzed at two time points: 3 weeks after treatment start (second dose) and 6 weeks after treatment start. Pretreatment tumor samples, along with matched peripheral blood serially collected before and after atezolizumab treatment, were subjected to TCR sequencing. Patients had an ECOG performance status of 0 or 1 and had received between 0 and 3 prior chemotherapy regimens. Durable clinical benefit was defined as a progression-free survival longer than 6 months, and TCR features were additionally tested against progression-free survival and overall survival. Durable clinical benefit was achieved by nine patients and was not achieved by 20 patients. Blood samples gave a median of 141,255 T cells and roughly 83,000 unique TCRs, with a median clonality of about 0.078.

For CDR1 and CDR2, the germline V gene (reference sequence) lists SSHAT and FNYEAQ. Including cysteine and phenylalanine, the CDR3 has 16 amino acids. This entry keeps only the CDR3 DNA: 48 bases, framed from base 1. A cohort of 25 to 35 patients with locally advanced or metastatic urothelial carcinoma, treated at Memorial Sloan Kettering on a trial protocol, was included. Peripheral blood mononuclear cells were collected pretreatment and during treatment, with between 1 and 8 total time points per patient. The Qiagen DNeasy Blood extraction kit was used to purify genomic DNA from total PBMCs and tumor samples. Collected pretreatment and during treatment, PBMCs were isolated and stored as previously described. Synthetic TCR analog templates were spiked into each PCR so that absolute template abundance could be estimated from read counts. TCRbeta CDR3 regions were amplified from genomic DNA with bias-controlled V and J gene primers using the immunoSEQ assay. Sequencing of rearranged TCRbeta segments was done at approximately 20X coverage. Processing in the source paper ran as follows. Clustering was used to correct sequencing errors, and CDR3s were annotated against IMGT to assign V, D and J genes. Only productive TCRbeta rearrangements were used in downstream analyses, excluding out-of-frame or stop-codon sequences. Clonality was computed as one minus Shannon entropy normalized by the log of the number of unique productive sequences. Clones differing between time points or between blood and tumor were identified by Fisher's exact test with Benjamini-Hochberg correction at adjusted p below 0.01. The clones in this table, taken by TCRdb from immuneACCESS, are in-frame only. Not every clone is retained; where verified, under half of the shortfall comes from an unresolved V gene, and the cause of the rest is unknown. V, J and clone size are taken as reported in that table, and D and trimming were inferred from the DNA itself. This sample holds roughly 40,000 clones; roughly 86% were observed only once. The ten largest clonotypes hold approximately 2.7% of the sample.

Comment on this clone: There is no known antigen for this receptor. The junction departs from germline at one end; a sequencing error may be responsible.

Summary of the overall study and its limitations: Patients with durable benefit showed greater expansion of tumor-associated TCR clones in peripheral blood 3 weeks after starting treatment (n ≈ 23, p = 0.022). A pretreatment peripheral blood TCR clonality below the median was linked to improved progression-free and overall survival. Because the sample size was small (n ≈ 30) and many exploratory analyses were performed, the results are intended to be hypothesis-generating.

The chain is assembled from TRBV7-7 and TRBJ2-1; TRBD2 aligns with 9 central bases. The clonotype originates from a man between 65 and 85 years old with urothelial cancer. The source was PBMCs, collected around atezolizumab (anti-PD-L1) treatment. CDR3 protein: CASNPISGSANNEQFF. The nucleotide sequence reads TGTGCTAGCAACCCTATTAGCGGGAGTGCCAACAATGAGCAGTTCTTC.